This TCR beta chain was observed in a study of STAT3 mutations in large granular lymphocyte leukemia (dated by TCRdb to about 2019). Concerning the study at large: Canonical activating STAT3 mutations were detected in roughly half of the longitudinally sequenced T-LGLL patients. Patients with T-cell large granular lymphocyte leukemia underwent serial deep sequencing of TCRbeta CDR3 and STAT3 to reconstruct clonal hierarchy and dynamics. More than half of T-LGLL patients received one or more immunosuppressive therapy regimens, with hematologic response in about two fifths of those treated. As controls within the study, a couple of patients with natural killer LGL leukemia were also sequenced longitudinally. Patients were sequenced at around 4 time points on average, with the number of samplings per patient ranging from 2 to 8. From an initial cohort of hundreds of LGL patients, roughly 19 representative T-LGLL cases were chosen for longitudinal sequencing of TCRbeta and STAT3. The study at large found these results: Dominant TCR clone burden was found to exceed STAT3 mutant burden in several patients, suggesting that STAT3 mutation arose secondarily within a pre-expanded clone. Persisting codominant clonotypes in some patients meant a small but highly pathogenic clone may have been missed. Because no samples were available when a clone first appeared, clonal expansion had to be inferred from samplings taken at other points. All T-LGLL patients had at least one immunodominant TCRbeta clonotype, and roughly half had multiple immunodominant subclonotypes. Variable intervals between samplings and differing treatment regimens complicated linking therapy response to changes in TCR clonal burden. In 6 of 18 patients, TCR clonotype switching occurred after therapy, and every newly emerging clone was STAT3 wild type.

Of note for this clone: It has no known antigen specificity. The record has no base qualities; no much larger clone is one base away.

DNA was extracted from blood mononuclear cells, with the same DNA used for both TCR and STAT3 sequencing. TCRbeta libraries were sequenced on an Illumina MiSeq, and an average of roughly 41,000 productive templates per sample was obtained. Using multiplex PCR amplification, the immunoSEQ assay generated the TCRbeta CDR3 libraries. The paper's data handling went like this. Repertoire diversity was calculated as previously defined, and values close to 0 indicated extremely monoclonal samples. The clones in this table, taken by TCRdb from immuneACCESS, are in-frame only. Not every clone is retained; where verified, under half of the shortfall comes from an unresolved V gene, and the cause of the rest is unknown. The V and J calls and clone size are taken from that table; D and trimming were inferred from the DNA. Counted in this sample were about 42,000 clones; roughly three quarters of them appeared once. Of the sample, approximately 0.43% is held by the ten largest clones.

The sequenced sample consisted of PBMCs. The receptor was derived from a human donor with T large granular lymphocyte leukemia. Some clones in this sample may be carry-over from other donors' samples.

Read as DNA, the sequence is TGTGCCAGCAGCCCCGGACGTAACTATGGCTACACCTTC. This is translated as CASSPGRNYGYTF. The rearrangement joined TRBV6-5 to TRBJ1-2; no D segment can be confidently identified. Trimming removed 6 bases from V and 1 base from J, leaving 9 bases between the germline ends. CDR1 and CDR2 (MNHEY, SVGAGI) derive from the germline V gene. There are 13 amino acids in the CDR3, from cysteine to phenylalanine inclusive. This entry keeps only the CDR3 DNA: 39 bases, framed from base 1.